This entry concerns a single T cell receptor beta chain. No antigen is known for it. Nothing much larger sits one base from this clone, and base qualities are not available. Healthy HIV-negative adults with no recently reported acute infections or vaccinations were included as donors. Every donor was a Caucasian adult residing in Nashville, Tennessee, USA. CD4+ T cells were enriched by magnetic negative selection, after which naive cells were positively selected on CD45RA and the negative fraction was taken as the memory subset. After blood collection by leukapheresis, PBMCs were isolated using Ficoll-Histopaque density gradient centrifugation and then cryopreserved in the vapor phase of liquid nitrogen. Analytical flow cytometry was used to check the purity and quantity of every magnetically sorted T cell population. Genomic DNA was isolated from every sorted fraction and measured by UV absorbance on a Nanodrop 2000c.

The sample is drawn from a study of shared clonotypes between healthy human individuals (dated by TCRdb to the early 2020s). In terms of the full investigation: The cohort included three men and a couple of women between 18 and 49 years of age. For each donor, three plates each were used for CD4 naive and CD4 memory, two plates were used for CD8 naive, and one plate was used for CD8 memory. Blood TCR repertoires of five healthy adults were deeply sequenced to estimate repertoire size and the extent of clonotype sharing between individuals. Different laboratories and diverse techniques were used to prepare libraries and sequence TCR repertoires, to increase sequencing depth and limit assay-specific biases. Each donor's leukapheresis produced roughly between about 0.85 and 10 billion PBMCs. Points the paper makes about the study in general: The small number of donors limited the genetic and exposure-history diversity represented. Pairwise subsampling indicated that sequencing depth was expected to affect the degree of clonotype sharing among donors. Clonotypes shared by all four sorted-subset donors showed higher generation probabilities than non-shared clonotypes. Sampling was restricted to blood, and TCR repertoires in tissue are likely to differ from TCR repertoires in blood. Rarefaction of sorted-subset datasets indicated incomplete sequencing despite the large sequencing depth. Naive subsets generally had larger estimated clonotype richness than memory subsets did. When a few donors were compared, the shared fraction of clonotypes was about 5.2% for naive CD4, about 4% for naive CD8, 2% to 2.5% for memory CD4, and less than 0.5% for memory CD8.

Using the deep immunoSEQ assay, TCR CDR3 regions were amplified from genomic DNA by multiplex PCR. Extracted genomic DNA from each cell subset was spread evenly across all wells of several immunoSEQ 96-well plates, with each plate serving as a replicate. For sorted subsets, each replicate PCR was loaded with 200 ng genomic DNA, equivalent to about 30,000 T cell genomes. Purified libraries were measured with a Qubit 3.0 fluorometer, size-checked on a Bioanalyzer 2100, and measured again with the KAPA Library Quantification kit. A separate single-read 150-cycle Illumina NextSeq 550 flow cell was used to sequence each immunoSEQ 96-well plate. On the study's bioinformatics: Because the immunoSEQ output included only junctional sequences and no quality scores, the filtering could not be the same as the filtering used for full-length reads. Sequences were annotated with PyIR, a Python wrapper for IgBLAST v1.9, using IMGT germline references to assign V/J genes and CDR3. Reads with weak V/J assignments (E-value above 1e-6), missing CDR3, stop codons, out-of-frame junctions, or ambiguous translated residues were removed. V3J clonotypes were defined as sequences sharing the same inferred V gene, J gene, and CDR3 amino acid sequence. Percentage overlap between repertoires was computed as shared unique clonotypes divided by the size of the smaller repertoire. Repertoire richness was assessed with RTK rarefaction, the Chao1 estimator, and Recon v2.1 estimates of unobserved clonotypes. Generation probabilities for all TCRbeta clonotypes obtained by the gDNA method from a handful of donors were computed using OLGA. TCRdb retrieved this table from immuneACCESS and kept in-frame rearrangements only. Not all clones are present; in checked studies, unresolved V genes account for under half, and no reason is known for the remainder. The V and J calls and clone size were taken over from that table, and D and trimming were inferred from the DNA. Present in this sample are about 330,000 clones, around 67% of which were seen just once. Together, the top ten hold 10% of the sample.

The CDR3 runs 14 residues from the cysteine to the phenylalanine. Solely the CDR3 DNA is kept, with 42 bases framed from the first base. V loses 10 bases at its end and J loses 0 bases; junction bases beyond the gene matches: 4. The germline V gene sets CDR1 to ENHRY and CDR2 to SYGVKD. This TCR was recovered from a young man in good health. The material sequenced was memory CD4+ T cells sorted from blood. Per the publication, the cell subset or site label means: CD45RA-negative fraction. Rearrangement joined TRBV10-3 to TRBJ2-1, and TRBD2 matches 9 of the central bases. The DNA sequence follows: TGTGCCACCGCTAGCGGGGTCTCCTACAATGAGCAGTTCTTC. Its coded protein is CATASGVSYNEQFF.